This TCR beta chain comes out of a study of cytomegalovirus exposure and HLA in healthy donors. Study background: Later, an analysis reported that the 130 or so validation repertoires had used the same platform as the roughly 650 first-cohort repertoires. Study-wide findings and caveats: In vitro confirmation showed a few CMV-associated chains to be CMV antigen specific. Among TCR beta chains, those listed as cytomegalovirus-associated numbered around 180.

TCRdb's table, derived via immunoSEQ multiplex PCR, lists solely in-frame clones and lacks some. The sample has about 140,000 clones; 88% are singletons. This clone was detected only once. Its antigen is as yet unknown. It was the roughly 130-subject validation cohort, separate from the approximately 700-subject first cohort, to which the donors belonged. Input material: PBMCs. This sequence was found in a young woman in good health and CMV-seropositive.

As DNA, the CDR3 is TGTGCCAGCAGTTTTCGGTCTAGCGGGGGAAACGGCGAGCAGTACTTC. Translated, it gives CASSFRSSGGNGEQYF. This chain joins TRBV7-8 and TRBJ2-7; 10 bases match TRBD2. Germline trimming cut 6 bases from V and 6 bases from J; bases unmatched to any gene: 14. Germline CDR1 reads SGHVS; CDR2 reads FQNEAQ. The CDR3 totals 16 residues.